This T cell receptor beta chain was identified in a study of CD8 T cells in ankylosing spondylitis. Study-wide results and caveats: About 8 highly homologous variants made up a TCR beta motif that seemed to typify ankylosing spondylitis blood.

TCRdb re-analysed the 5' RACE reads in MiXCR, keeping a single row per CDR3 protein. In the table there are about 130,000 distinct CDR3 sequences, more than 15% of which are singletons. About this clonotype: Its target is unknown.

Sequencing input: blood, either unsorted or a sorted T cell fraction (not recorded which). The source is a male donor with ankylosing spondylitis.

The CDR3 sequence is CASSGTGIYGYTF. CDR3 DNA: TGTGCCAGCAGCGGGACAGGGATCTATGGCTACACCTTC. This chain connects TRBV3-1 to TRBJ1-2, with 9 positions matching TRBD1. This CDR3 is built from 13 residues. V shed 5 bases and J 4 bases; nucleotides not matched to a gene: 2. CDR1 is LGHDT, CDR2 YNNKEL, per germline (reference sequence).